A single TCR beta chain is shown here with its context. Its target is unknown. The method was immunoSEQ multiplex PCR; TCRdb's version includes in-frame clones alone and lacks a portion of them. The sample includes 150,000 to 200,000 clones, about 90% of them seen just once. The CDR3 consists of 15 residues. V was pared by 3 bases and J by 2 bases, with 15 bases between. CDR1 SGDLS and CDR2 YYNGEE come from the germline V gene. The sample is drawn from a study of T cell responses to AZD1222 COVID-19 vaccine. Regarding the study as a whole: Reportedly, nearly half of unique spike TCRs recognized epitopes outside B.1.351/B.1.1.7 mutations.

This sample comprised peripheral blood, obtained 28 days after the second AZD1222 dose. The chain combines TRBV9 with TRBJ2-7; D is unresolved. The receptor was isolated from an adult who received the AZD1222 COVID-19 vaccine. CDR3 bases: TGTGCCAGCAGCGCAACGTCCGACGGTCCCTACGAGCAGTACTTC. This sequence encodes CASSATSDGPYEQYF.